The 20 T cell receptor beta chains below all came from one sample that was sequenced in a study of shared clonotypes between healthy human individuals. Clones were sequenced by immunoSEQ multiplex PCR, and TCRdb holds only the in-frame ones, with some missing. The sample lists around 720,000 clones, approximately 73% occurring once. The sample taken for sequencing was memory CD4+ T cells sorted from blood. The subset was: CD45RA-negative fraction. The receptors here all came from a woman in her 30s in good health.

The chain recombines TRBV5-1 with TRBJ1-1; 8 positions match TRBD1. With 5 bases clipped from V and 6 bases from J, the junction kept 15 bases outside the gene matches. The CDR3 extends over 16 amino acids. The germline gives CDR1 SGHRS, CDR2 YFSETQ. The CDR3 region has the DNA TGCGCCAGCAGACCTCCCCCAGGGGGCGTTAGTTCTGAAGCTTTCTTT. Protein: CASRPPPGGVSSEAFF.

V is TRBV28 and J is TRBJ1-2; D is possibly TRBD1 (5 bases). The germline CDR1 and CDR2 sequences are MDHEN and SYDVKM. The CDR3 runs to 15 residues. V lost 4 bases, J lost 4 bases, and 16 bases lay in between. The CDR3 nucleotides read TGTGCCAGCAGTTCCGGGGGTAAGGCGGGCTATGGCTACACCTTC. Amino acids: CASSSGGKAGYGYTF.

The genes are TRBV14 and TRBJ1-5, with D hard to call. The V and J ends lost 1 base and 10 bases respectively, with 11 bases between them. This CDR3 comprises 13 residues. The V gene's germline CDR1 is SGHDN and CDR2 FVKESK. The CDR3 DNA sequence: TGTGCCAGCAGCCAAGTCGTCTGGGGACCCCAGCATTTT. The encoded protein is CASSQVVWGPQHF.

The chain is built from TRBV19 and TRBJ2-7; 9 bases are shared with TRBD2. Unmatched junction bases numbered 7, after V lost 4 bases and J lost 3 bases. Per the germline V gene, CDR1 is LNHDA and CDR2 is SQIVND (reference sequence). This CDR3 region has 15 residues. CDR3 sequence reads: CASSNPSGAVYEQYF. CDR3 nucleotides: TGTGCCAGTAGTAACCCTAGCGGGGCGGTCTACGAGCAGTACTTC.

Only one count was recorded for this clone. This chain connects TRBV6-5 to TRBJ2-1; 12 nucleotides align to TRBD2. The junction had 6 bases not matched to a gene; V was cut back by 6 bases and J by 6 bases. The CDR3 has 15 residues. CDR1 and CDR2 from the germline V gene are MNHEY and SVGAGI. CDR3 protein: CASSVLAGGINEQFF. The CDR3 bases are TGTGCCAGCAGCGTTCTAGCGGGAGGGATCAATGAGCAGTTCTTC.

On this clone: Other DNA sequences in this sample translate to the same CDR3. The chain combines TRBV5-1 with TRBJ2-1; 8 bases map to TRBD2. Germline V gene lookup returns CDR1 SGHRS and CDR2 YFSETQ. Trimming at V came to 0 bases and at J to 4 bases, leaving 3 bases not matched to a gene. The CDR3 totals 15 residues. Here the CDR3 DNA reads TGCGCCAGCAGCTTGGCTTCTAGCGGGTACAATGAGCAGTTCTTC. It is translated as CASSLASSGYNEQFF.

V is TRBV19 and J is TRBJ1-1; D uncertain. V lost 3 bases to trimming and J lost 1 base, with 6 bases between them. The CDR3 runs to 13 residues. Germline lookup yields CDR1 LNHDA and CDR2 SQIVND (reference sequence). CDR3 sequence reads: CASSIVQNTEAFF. In DNA form, the CDR3 reads TGTGCCAGTAGTATTGTTCAGAACACTGAAGCTTTCTTT.

Notes on this clone: Additional DNA sequences in this sample encode the identical CDR3. The chain uses TRBV2 and TRBJ1-2; D may be TRBD1 (6 bases). This CDR3 region has 14 residues. V gave up 3 bases and J gave up 1 base, with 9 bases separating them. CDR1 is SNHLY, CDR2 FYNNEI, per germline. DNA of the CDR3: TGTGCCAGCAGTGAGAGGGGGATTAACTATGGCTACACCTTC. Translated: CASSERGINYGYTF.

In DNA form, the CDR3 reads TGTGCCAGCAGCTTGGTCGCGGGACTAGCAGGGGATACGCAGTATTTT. This sequence encodes CASSLVAGLAGDTQYF. The chain is built from TRBV5-5 and TRBJ2-3, with 9 nucleotides matching TRBD2. Trimming cost V 0 bases and J 6 bases; bases outside gene matches: 8. This CDR3 is 16 amino acids long. Germline CDR1 reads SGHKS; CDR2 reads YYEKEE (reference sequence).

The genes are TRBV30 and TRBJ1-1; tentatively, D is TRBD1 (5 bases). Trimming pared 1 base from V and 5 bases from J, leaving 11 bases between. CDR1 is GTSNPN, CDR2 SVGIG, per germline (reference sequence). The CDR3 is made up of 13 amino acids. CDR3 DNA: TGTGCCTGGAGTGCCTCAGGGAAAACTGAAGCTTTCTTT. Its protein is CAWSASGKTEAFF.

For this clone: A clone one base away is much larger, so this may be a read error. Distinct nucleotide sequences in the sample also encode this CDR3. V and J are TRBV7-2 and TRBJ2-7; 7 nucleotides agree with TRBD2. Trimming at V came to 5 bases and at J to 0 bases, leaving 4 bases not matched to a gene. The CDR3 totals 14 residues. The germline V gene has CDR1 SGHTA and CDR2 FQGNSA. CDR3 sequence: CASSLQRDSYEQYF. The CDR3 bases are TGTGCCAGCAGCCTACAGCGGGACTCCTACGAGCAGTACTTC. The whole variable domain, filled in from reference TRBV7-2 and TRBJ2-7, reads GAGVSQSPSNKVTEKGKDVELRCDPISGHTALYWYRQSLGQGLEFLIYFQGNSAPDKSGLPSDRFSAERTGGSVSTLTIQRTQQEDSAVYLCASSLQRDSYEQYFGPGTRLTVT.

The chain employs TRBV6-6 and TRBJ1-5; 7 bases are a match to TRBD1. With 2 bases clipped from V and 3 bases from J, the junction kept 4 bases outside the gene matches. CDR1 MNHNY and CDR2 SVGAGI come from the germline V gene (reference sequence). This CDR3 is built from 15 residues. The CDR3 nucleotides are TGTGCCAGCAGTTACGGTCAGGGGGACAATCAGCCCCAGCATTTT. Translated: CASSYGQGDNQPQHF.

With respect to this clone: Within the sample, other DNA sequences also encode this same CDR3. In nucleotides, the CDR3 is TGCGCCAGCAGCTTGGAAGGGGACAATCAGCCCCAGCATTTT. Translated, it gives CASSLEGDNQPQHF. The chain joins TRBV5-1 to TRBJ1-5, with D tentatively TRBD1 (5 bases). Germline-derived CDR1 and CDR2 are SGHRS and YFSETQ. V lost 0 bases and J lost 3, with 7 bases in between. CDR3 length: 14 amino acids. The whole variable domain, remainder taken from reference TRBV5-1 and TRBJ1-5, is KAGVTQTPRYLIKTRGQQVTLSCSPISGHRSVSWYQQTPGQGLQFLFEYFSETQRNKGNFPGRFSGRQFSNSRSEMNVSTLELGDSALYLCASSLEGDNQPQHFGDGTRLSIL.

This sequence joins TRBV28 and TRBJ2-1, with 7 nucleotides matching TRBD2. Per the germline V gene, CDR1 is MDHEN and CDR2 is SYDVKM. This CDR3 has 15 amino acids. The V gene end was trimmed by 4 bases and the J gene end by 4 bases; junction bases not matched to a gene: 7. The CDR3 nucleotides read TGTGCCAGCAGTTCTCCTAGCGGACGATACAATGAGCAGTTCTTC. Translation gives CASSSPSGRYNEQFF.

Concerning this clone itself: This sample also contains other DNA sequences that code for the same CDR3. This chain uses TRBV7-2 with TRBJ2-1; no clear D. Deletions cut 2 bases from V and 12 bases from J, with 5 bases between. This CDR3 has 10 amino acids. Per the germline V gene, CDR1 is SGHTA and CDR2 is FQGNSA. The CDR3 is CASSLRRQFF. The CDR3, as DNA: TGTGCCAGCAGCTTACGGAGGCAGTTCTTC.

The V and J genes are TRBV5-1 and TRBJ1-1; maybe TRBD1 (6 bases). CDR3 size: 15 residues. The germline CDR1 and CDR2 sequences are SGHRS and YFSETQ. V lost 3 bases, J lost 0 bases, and 12 bases lay in between. In DNA, the CDR3 is TGCGCCAGCAGCTCACGACAGGACTTGAACACTGAAGCTTTCTTT. Protein: CASSSRQDLNTEAFF.

This rearrangement joins TRBV29-1 to TRBJ2-1; D perhaps matches TRBD1 (5 bases). The CDR3 totals 13 residues. Germline V gene data show CDR1 as SQVTM and CDR2 as ANQGSEA. V was shortened by 7 bases and J by 6 bases, with 16 bases between the two germline ends. The chain's CDR3 is CSGQRQDFNEQFF. For the CDR3, the DNA is TGCAGCGGACAGAGACAAGACTTCAATGAGCAGTTCTTC.

A note on this clone: Germline is not matched at one junction end, which may reflect a read error. V and J are TRBV6-1 and TRBJ2-3; D uncertain. The CDR3 has 14 residues. Germline assignment: CDR1 MNHNS and CDR2 SASEGT. The CDR3 loop is CASTESQAADTQYF. The CDR3, as DNA: TGTGCCAGCACTGAAAGCCAAGCCGCAGATACGCAGTATTTT.

The chain is built from TRBV5-1 and TRBJ1-1; a possible D gene is TRBD1 (6 bases). The germline V and J ends were trimmed by 2 bases and 7 bases, with 15 bases remaining between them. The germline V gene encodes CDR1 SGHRS and CDR2 YFSETQ. The CDR3 is 14 amino acids. The chain's CDR3 is CASSFRTALDEAFF. The CDR3 bases are TGCGCCAGCAGCTTCAGGACAGCCTTAGATGAAGCTTTCTTT. The full variable domain, completed using reference TRBV5-1 and TRBJ1-1, is KAGVTQTPRYLIKTRGQQVTLSCSPISGHRSVSWYQQTPGQGLQFLFEYFSETQRNKGNFPGRFSGRQFSNSRSEMNVSTLELGDSALYLCASSFRTALDEAFFGQGTRLTVV.

The V gene is TRBV5-1, the J gene TRBJ2-3; a weak D match, TRBD2 (5 bases). This CDR3 is built from 14 residues. CDR1 and CDR2 (germline): SGHRS, YFSETQ. V was pared by 0 bases and J by 6 bases, with 11 bases between. For the CDR3, the DNA is TGCGCCAGCAGCTTGGCCAGCGGCGTGGATACGCAGTATTTT. Translating it yields CASSLASGVDTQYF.